The clone carrying this T cell receptor beta chain came up once. These data are taken from a study of shared clonotypes between healthy human individuals. Original processing notes: Filtering of immunoSEQ junctional sequences could not match full-length read filtering. Assay used: immunoSEQ multiplex PCR; TCRdb lists only in-frame clones, some missing. D and trimming come from the DNA, and the V and J calls and clone size come from that table. The table includes millions of clones, more than 80% detected once. This CDR3 region has 15 residues. The V gene end was trimmed by 3 bases and the J gene end by 5 bases; junction bases not matched to a gene: 6. Germline-derived CDR1 and CDR2 are SGHRS and YFSETQ.

Sequenced input: naive CD4+ T cells from PBMCs. Subset noted: CD45RA+ positively selected. The receptor's source is a man between 18 and 35 years old in good health. Some clones in this sample may be carry-over from other donors' samples. The chain combines TRBV5-1 with TRBJ2-5; TRBD2 matches 11 bases. The CDR3 bases are TGCGCCAGCAGCTCGATAGCGGGAGGGGTGGAGACCCAGTACTTC. Its translation: CASSSIAGGVETQYF.